The entry below describes one TCR beta chain. The data derive from a study of blood T cell repertoires in COVID-19. Looking at the study overall: Samples came from the United States, Italy and Spain, spanning acute and convalescent COVID-19. PBMCs, B-cell-depleted T cells, or T cells were the source of the cDNA or gDNA that made up the material.

The CDR3 sequence is 17 residues long. Germline V lookup: CDR1 MDHEN, CDR2 SYDVKM. V lost 5 bases, J lost 0 bases, and 7 bases stayed unmatched. Profiling relied on immunoSEQ multiplex PCR, and the TCRdb table lists in-frame clones only, not all of them. The sample has 250,000 to 300,000 clones; about nine tenths are singletons. Sequencing input: peripheral blood. The chain uses TRBV28 and TRBJ2-6; 7 bases agree with TRBD1. This TCR was recovered from a woman aged 40 to 50 who had recovered from COVID-19. CDR3 bases: TGTGCCAGCAGTCCAGGACAGGAACCCTCTGGGGCCAACGTCCTGACTTTC. Encoded protein: CASSPGQEPSGANVLTF.